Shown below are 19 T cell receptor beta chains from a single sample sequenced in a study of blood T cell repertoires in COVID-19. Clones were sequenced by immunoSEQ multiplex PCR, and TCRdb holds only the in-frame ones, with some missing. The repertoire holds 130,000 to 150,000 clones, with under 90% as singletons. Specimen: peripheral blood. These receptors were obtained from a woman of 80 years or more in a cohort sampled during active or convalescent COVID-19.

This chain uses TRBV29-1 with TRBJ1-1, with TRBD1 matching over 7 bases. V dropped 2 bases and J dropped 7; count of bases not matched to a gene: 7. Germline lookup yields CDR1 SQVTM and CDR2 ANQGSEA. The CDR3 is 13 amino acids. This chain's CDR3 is CSVELGDRDEAFF. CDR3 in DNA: TGCAGCGTTGAATTGGGAGACAGGGATGAAGCTTTCTTT.

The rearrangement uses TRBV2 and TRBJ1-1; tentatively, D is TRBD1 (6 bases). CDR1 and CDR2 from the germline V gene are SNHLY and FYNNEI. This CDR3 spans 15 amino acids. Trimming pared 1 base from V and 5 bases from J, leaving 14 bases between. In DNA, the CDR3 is TGTGCCAGCAGTGAAGAGGGCAGGGGTGGTACTGAAGCTTTCTTT. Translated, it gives CASSEEGRGGTEAFF. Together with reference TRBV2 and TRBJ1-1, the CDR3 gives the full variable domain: EPEVTQTPSHQVTQMGQEVILRCVPISNHLYFYWYRQILGQKVEFLVSFYNNEISEKSEIFDDQFSVERPDGSNFTLKIRSTKLEDSAMYFCASSEEGRGGTEAFFGQGTRLTVV.

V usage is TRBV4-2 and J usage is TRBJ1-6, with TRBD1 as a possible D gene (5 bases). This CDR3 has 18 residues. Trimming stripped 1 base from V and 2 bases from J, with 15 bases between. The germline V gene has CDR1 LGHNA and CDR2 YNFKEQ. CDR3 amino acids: CASSQGGGAAAYNSPLHF. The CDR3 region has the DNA TGTGCCAGCAGCCAAGGGGGGGGTGCAGCCGCCTATAATTCACCCCTCCACTTT.

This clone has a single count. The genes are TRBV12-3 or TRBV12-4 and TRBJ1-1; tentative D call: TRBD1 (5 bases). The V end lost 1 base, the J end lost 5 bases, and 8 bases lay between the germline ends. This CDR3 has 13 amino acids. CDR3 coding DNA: TGTGCCAGCAGTTTAGGCAGGGCAACTGAAGCTTTCTTT. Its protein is CASSLGRATEAFF.

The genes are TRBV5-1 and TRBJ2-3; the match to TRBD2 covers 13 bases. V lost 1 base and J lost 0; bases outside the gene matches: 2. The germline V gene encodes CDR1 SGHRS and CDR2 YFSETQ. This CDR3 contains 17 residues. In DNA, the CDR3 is TGCGCCAGCAGCTTGTGGACTAGCGGGGGTAGCACAGATACGCAGTATTTT. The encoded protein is CASSLWTSGGSTDTQYF.

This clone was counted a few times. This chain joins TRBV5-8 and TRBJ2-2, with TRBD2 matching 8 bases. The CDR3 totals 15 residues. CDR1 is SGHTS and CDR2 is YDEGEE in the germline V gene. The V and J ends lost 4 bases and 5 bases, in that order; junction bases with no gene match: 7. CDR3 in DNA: TGTGCCAGCAGCCAAGGGACTAGTCAAACCGGGGAGCTGTTTTTT. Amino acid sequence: CASSQGTSQTGELFF.

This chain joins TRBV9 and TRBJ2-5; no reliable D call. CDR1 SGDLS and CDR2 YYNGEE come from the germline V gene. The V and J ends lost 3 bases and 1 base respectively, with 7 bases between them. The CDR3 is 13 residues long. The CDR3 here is CASSARLQETQYF. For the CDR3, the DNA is TGTGCCAGCAGCGCTCGACTCCAAGAGACCCAGTACTTC.

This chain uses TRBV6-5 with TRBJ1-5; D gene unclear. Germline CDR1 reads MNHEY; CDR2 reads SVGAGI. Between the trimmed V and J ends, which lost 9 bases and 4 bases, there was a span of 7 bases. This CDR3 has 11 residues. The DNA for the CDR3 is TGTGCCAGTCAGGCGAATCAGCCCCAGCATTTT. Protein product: CASQANQPQHF.

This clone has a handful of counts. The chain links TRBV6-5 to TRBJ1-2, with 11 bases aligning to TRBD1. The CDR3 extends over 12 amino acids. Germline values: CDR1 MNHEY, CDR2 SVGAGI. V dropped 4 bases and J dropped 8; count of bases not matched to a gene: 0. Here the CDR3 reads CASSWTGGGYTF. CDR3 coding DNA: TGTGCCAGCAGTTGGACAGGGGGCGGCTACACCTTC.

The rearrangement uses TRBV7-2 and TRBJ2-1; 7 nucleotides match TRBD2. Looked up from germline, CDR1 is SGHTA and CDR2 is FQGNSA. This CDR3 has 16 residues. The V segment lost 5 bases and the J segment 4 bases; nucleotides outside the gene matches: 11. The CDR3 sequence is CASSASGTNTYNEQFF. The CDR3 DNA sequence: TGTGCCAGCAGCGCGTCCGGGACTAACACTTACAATGAGCAGTTCTTC.

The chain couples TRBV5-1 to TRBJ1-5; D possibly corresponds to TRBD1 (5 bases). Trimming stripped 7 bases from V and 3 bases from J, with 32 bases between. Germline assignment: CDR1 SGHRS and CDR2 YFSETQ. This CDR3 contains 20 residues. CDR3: CASGTEGNALRIGSNQPQHF. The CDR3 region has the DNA TGCGCCAGCGGAACGGAGGGGAACGCCCTACGGATCGGTTCCAATCAGCCCCAGCATTTT.

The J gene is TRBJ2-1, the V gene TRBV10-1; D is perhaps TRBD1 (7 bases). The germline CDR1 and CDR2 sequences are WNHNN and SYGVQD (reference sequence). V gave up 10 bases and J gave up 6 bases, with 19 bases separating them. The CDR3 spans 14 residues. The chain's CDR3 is CAISTGEVVNEQFF. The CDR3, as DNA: TGCGCCATCTCCACAGGGGAGGTCGTCAATGAGCAGTTCTTC.

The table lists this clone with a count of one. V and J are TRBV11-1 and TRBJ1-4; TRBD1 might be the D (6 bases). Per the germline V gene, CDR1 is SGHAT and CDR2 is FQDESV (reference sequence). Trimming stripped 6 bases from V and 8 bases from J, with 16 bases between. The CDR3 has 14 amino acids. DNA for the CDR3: TGTGCCAGCAGTTCACGAGGACAGAGCGAAAAACTGTTTTTT. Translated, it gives CASSSRGQSEKLFF. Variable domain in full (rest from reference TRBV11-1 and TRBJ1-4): EAEVAQSPRYKITEKSQAVAFWCDPISGHATLYWYRQILGQGPELLVQFQDESVVDDSQLPKDRFSAERLKGVDSTLKIQPAELGDSAMYLCASSSRGQSEKLFFGSGTQLSVL.

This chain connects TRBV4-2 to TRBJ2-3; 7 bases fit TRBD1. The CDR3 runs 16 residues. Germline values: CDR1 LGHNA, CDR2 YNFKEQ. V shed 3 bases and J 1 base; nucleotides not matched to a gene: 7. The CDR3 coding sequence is TGTGCCAGCAGCCAGCTATCGGGACAGCGCACAGATACGCAGTATTTT. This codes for CASSQLSGQRTDTQYF.

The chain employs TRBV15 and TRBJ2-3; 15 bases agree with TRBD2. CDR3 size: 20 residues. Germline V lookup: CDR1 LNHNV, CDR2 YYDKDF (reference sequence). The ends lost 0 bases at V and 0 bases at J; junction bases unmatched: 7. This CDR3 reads CATSRDQGTSGGSSTDTQYF. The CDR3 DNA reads TGTGCCACCAGCAGAGATCAGGGGACTAGCGGGGGGTCTAGCACAGATACGCAGTATTTT.

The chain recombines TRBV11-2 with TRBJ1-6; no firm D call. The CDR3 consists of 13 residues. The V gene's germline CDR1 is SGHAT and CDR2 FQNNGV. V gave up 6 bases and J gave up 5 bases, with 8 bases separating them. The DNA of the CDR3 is TGTGCCAGCAGTTCAGTTAATAATTCACCCCTCCACTTT. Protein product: CASSSVNNSPLHF.

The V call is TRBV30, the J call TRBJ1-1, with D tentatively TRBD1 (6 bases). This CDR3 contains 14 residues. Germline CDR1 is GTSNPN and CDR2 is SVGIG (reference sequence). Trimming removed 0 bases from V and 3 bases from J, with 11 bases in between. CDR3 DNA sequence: TGTGCCTGGAGTGTACTACACAGGGACACTGAAGCTTTCTTT. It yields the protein CAWSVLHRDTEAFF.

DNA of the CDR3: TGTGCCAGCAGTTACCGGGACAGGGGGCGTGGAAACACCATATATTTT. Translated: CASSYRDRGRGNTIYF. The chain couples TRBV6-5 to TRBJ1-3, with 12 bases matching TRBD1. V was clipped by 2 bases and J by 3 bases; unmatched bases: 2. The CDR3 sequence is 16 residues long. Looked up from germline, CDR1 is MNHEY and CDR2 is SVGAGI.

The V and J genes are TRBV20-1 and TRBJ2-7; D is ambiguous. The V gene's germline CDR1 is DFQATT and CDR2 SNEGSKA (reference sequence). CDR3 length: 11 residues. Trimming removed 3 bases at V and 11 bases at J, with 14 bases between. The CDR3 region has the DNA TGCAGTGCTAGTGCTCTAGAAGGTAAGTACTTC. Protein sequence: CSASALEGKYF.